A selection of T cell receptor beta chains follows, all from one sample in a study of CD8 T cells in ankylosing spondylitis. One entry per CDR3 protein, called by TCRdb with MiXCR from the 5' RACE reads. The table lists about 140,000 distinct CDR3 sequences, roughly 6.6% of them singletons, with roughly an eighth in the top ten. Sequenced sample: blood, either unsorted or a sorted T cell fraction (not recorded which). The receptors shown here come from a female donor with ankylosing spondylitis or in good health (not recorded which). Both conserved end residues are part of each CDR3. Fields, in order: clone size, J gene, D gene, V gene, CDR3 protein, CDR3 DNA. A D gene is named only where the DNA matches it firmly. Size values are once, few and many counts, or a class for expanded clones, and some rows have none.

>many|TRBJ2-1|TRBD1|TRBV5-6
CASSEPGQEYNEQFF
TGTGCCAGCAGCGAACCGGGACAGGAGTACAATGAGCAGTTCTTC
>few|TRBJ2-5|NA|TRBV18
CASSLAEFQETQYF
TGTGCCAGCTCACTAGCGGAGTTCCAAGAGACCCAGTACTTC
>many|TRBJ2-7|NA|TRBV5-1
CASSLGSSNPSIEQYF
TGCGCCAGCAGCCTAGGGAGTTCCAATCCATCCATTGAGCAGTACTTC
>NA|TRBJ2-1|NA|TRBV18
CASSLGRTRVDNEQFF
TGTGCCAGCTCACTGGGAAGGACAAGGGTGGACAATGAGCAGTTCTTC
>many|TRBJ1-1|TRBD1|TRBV6-1
CASSDPRRPGQGNIIDPEAFF
TGTGCCAGCAGTGATCCCAGGAGACCGGGACAGGGGAATATAATCGATCCTGAAGCTTTCTTT
>many|TRBJ2-3|TRBD2|TRBV7-9
CASSLTPSGRTDTQYF
TGTGCCAGCAGCTTAACGCCTAGCGGTCGCACAGATACGCAGTATTTT
>NA|TRBJ1-5|NA|TRBV29-1
CSVGGGDQPQHF
TGCAGCGTTGGGGGGGGGGACCAGCCCCAGCATTTT
>many|TRBJ2-3|TRBD1|TRBV5-1
CASSLSTGADTQYF
TGCGCCAGCAGCCTGTCTACAGGGGCAGATACGCAGTATTTT
>many|TRBJ1-3|NA|TRBV5-1
CASSPREARGSAIYF
TGCGCCAGCAGCCCGCGGGAGGCGAGGGGTTCCGCCATATATTTT
>many|TRBJ1-2|TRBD1|TRBV4-2
CASSPPETGGAYTF
TGTGCCAGCAGCCCACCAGAGACAGGGGGGGCCTACACCTTC
>many|TRBJ1-1|NA|TRBV20-1
CSARDLTGPNTEAFF
TGCAGTGCTAGAGACTTGACGGGCCCGAACACTGAAGCTTTCTTT
>many|TRBJ2-1|NA|TRBV5-6
CASSFGRGHYNEQFF
TGTGCCAGCAGCTTCGGCAGGGGTCACTACAATGAGCAGTTCTTC
>few|TRBJ2-5|NA|TRBV5-1
CASSPRQQETQYF
TGCGCCAGCAGCCCCCGACAGCAAGAGACCCAGTACTTC